The T cell receptor beta chain described here comes from a study of metastatic and nonmetastatic thyroid tumors. Study-level findings and limits: It was reported that TCR beta diversity was significantly higher in malignant thyroid tumors than benign nodules, in blood and tumor.

Comments on this clone: Its antigen is currently unknown.

TCRdb re-called clones via MiXCR from the PCR reads. The table lists roughly 30,000 clones, 25% to 30% of them singletons. With 6 bases removed from V and 5 bases from J, the gap between germline ends came to 16 bases. CDR3 length equals 14 residues. CDR1 is LNHDA and CDR2 is SQIVND in the germline V gene (reference sequence). No patient received treatment before thyroid surgery. This chain uses TRBV19 with TRBJ1-1, with a weak D call TRBD1 (5 bases). This TCR came from a female donor with papillary thyroid cancer or a benign thyroid nodule (not recorded which). Some clones in this sample may be carry-over from other donors' samples. Sequencing was performed on blood. The CDR3 reads CASRIERSGTEAFF. The DNA for the CDR3 is TGTGCCAGTAGGATTGAAAGATCAGGGACTGAAGCTTTCTTT.